This paragraph covers one T cell receptor (beta chain) sequence. Its antigen is as yet unknown. TEMRA cells were enriched by FACS, while CD8+ and CD4+ T cells were obtained through a negative isolation that was performed magnetically. This sample is drawn from a study of CD8 T cells in Susac syndrome. For the study at large: Treatment status at blood draw for the Susac syndrome patients was therapy-naive, corticosteroids, or intravenous immunoglobulin alone.

Findings and limits, study-wide: CD8+ clones in Susac expanded most in TEMRA cells and active patients.

After extraction with the RNeasy kit, about 0.5 to 1 ug of the RNA was reverse transcribed using random hexamers. The authors amplified TCR beta CDR3 across 54 Vbeta and 13 Jbeta using immunoSEQ multiplex PCR. TCRdb processed the immunoSEQ multiplex PCR reads anew with MiXCR; each CDR3 protein has one entry. The data hold 130,000 or so distinct CDR3 sequences, with over 90% observed a single time. Material: CD8+ T cells from PBMCs. This clonotype was sampled from a human donor with Susac syndrome.

The CDR3 spells CASSLGGRTGFEREQYF. CDR3 coding DNA: TGCGCCAGCAGCTTGGGTGGCCGGACAGGGTTTGAAAGGGAGCAGTACTTC. This sequence joins TRBV5-1 and TRBJ2-7; the match to TRBD1 covers 8 bases. V was pared by 0 bases and J by 7 bases, with 15 bases of the junction left unmatched. Germline V CDR1 and CDR2: SGHRS, YFSETQ. The length of the CDR3 is 17 residues. Full variable domain (missing parts from reference TRBV5-1 and TRBJ2-7): KAGVTQTPRYLIKTRGQQVTLSCSPISGHRSVSWYQQTPGQGLQFLFEYFSETQRNKGNFPGRFSGRQFSNSRSEMNVSTLELGDSALYLCASSLGGRTGFEREQYFGPGTRLTVT.